These 28 T cell receptor beta chains originate from one sample sequenced in a study of vaccination and CD4 T cells after COVID-19. These TCRs are of unknown antigen specificity. Treatment noted: roughly 10-day PBMC culture with coronavirus spike peptide pools or control peptides (ViraFEST assay). Cultured CD4+ T-cell DNA underwent Oncomine TCR Beta short-read sequencing. A single record per CDR3 protein comes from TCRdb applying MiXCR to the PCR reads. In the table there are over 8,000 distinct CDR3 sequences, about 60% of which are singletons. The sample was CD4+ T cells from blood, cultured in vitro. The source of these receptors is a human donor who had recovered from COVID-19.

The V call is TRBV7-8, the J call TRBJ2-1; perhaps TRBD2 as D (5 bases). Trimming took off 3 bases at V and 8 bases at J, with 14 bases between the two ends. Germline V gene lookup returns CDR1 SGHVS and CDR2 FQNEAQ. The CDR3 contains 14 residues. DNA of the CDR3: TGTGCCAGCAGCTTTAAGGGAGTAGGCCATGAGCAGTTCTTC. The encoded protein is CASSFKGVGHEQFF. The full variable domain, in which reference TRBV7-8 and TRBJ2-1 provide the parts outside the CDR3, is GAGVSQSPRYKVAKRGQDVALRCDPISGHVSLFWYQQALGQGPEFLTYFQNEAQLDKSGLPSDRFFAERPEGSVSTLKIQRTQQEDSAVYLCASSFKGVGHEQFFGPGTRLTVL.

The genes are TRBV20-1 and TRBJ1-2, with D unclear. Germline lookup yields CDR1 DFQATT and CDR2 SNEGSKA (reference sequence). V was pared by 2 bases and J by 3 bases, with 10 bases between. This CDR3 is 13 amino acids long. CDR3 in DNA: TGCAGTGCTAGAATAGACACCGACTATGGCTACACCTTC. Amino acid sequence: CSARIDTDYGYTF.

The V gene is TRBV5-6, the J gene TRBJ1-1; 9 bases fit TRBD1. CDR3 length: 17 residues. Unmatched junction bases numbered 11, after V lost 1 base and J lost 4 bases. CDR1 and CDR2 (germline): SGHDT, YYEEEE. The CDR3 spells CASSLYGTGWSGTEAFF. In DNA, the CDR3 is TGTGCCAGCAGCTTGTACGGGACAGGGTGGAGCGGCACTGAAGCTTTCTTT.

Here the CDR3 reads CASSDGRRRGSVDQPQHF. CDR3 sequence (DNA): TGTGCCAGCAGTGACGGGCGGAGACGGGGGTCGGTCGATCAGCCCCAGCATTTT. The chain has TRBV6-1 and TRBJ1-5, with a weak D call TRBD1 (5 bases). This CDR3 has 18 residues. V lost 3 bases, J lost 5 bases, and 23 bases lay in between. CDR1 and CDR2 (germline): MNHNS, SASEGT.

This clonotype came up once. This chain connects TRBV20-1 to TRBJ1-2, with D uncertain. The CDR3 is 18 residues long. Germline V gene sequence: CDR1 DFQATT, CDR2 SNEGSKA (reference sequence). Between the trimmed V and J ends, which lost 5 bases and 4 bases, there was a span of 29 bases. CDR3 sequence reads: CSALTPSGPETKPYGYTF. The DNA for the CDR3 is TGCAGTGCTCTAACCCCCTCCGGGCCCGAGACGAAACCCTATGGCTACACCTTC.

The chain employs TRBV27 and TRBJ2-7; 11 nucleotides agree with TRBD1. In germline, CDR1 is MNHEY, CDR2 SMNVEV (reference sequence). CDR3 length: 15 amino acids. With V trimmed by 2 bases and J by 3 bases, 3 bases remained unmatched. Here the CDR3 reads CASSLKGTGGYEQYF. CDR3 nucleotide sequence: TGTGCCAGCAGTTTAAAGGGGACAGGGGGCTACGAGCAGTACTTC.

In its sample, this clonotype was seen once. The rearrangement uses TRBV20-1 and TRBJ1-5, with D tentatively TRBD1 (5 bases). CDR1 and CDR2 (germline): DFQATT, SNEGSKA (reference sequence). The V and J ends lost 1 base and 6 bases respectively, with 22 bases between them. This CDR3 contains 17 residues. The CDR3 sequence: CSARGMGLGVVGQPQHF. CDR3 bases: TGCAGTGCTAGAGGAATGGGATTGGGGGTCGTGGGTCAGCCCCAGCATTTT.

Relative to its sample, this clonotype is medium-sized. The chain joins TRBV2 to TRBJ1-6; no firm D call. CDR3 length: 14 amino acids. Germline V gene sequence: CDR1 SNHLY, CDR2 FYNNEI. V shed 0 bases and J shed 7 bases, with 7 bases lying between them. The CDR3 is CASSEARLNSPLHF. The DNA for the CDR3 is TGTGCCAGCAGTGAAGCGCGATTAAATTCACCCCTCCACTTT.

The chain links TRBV24-1 to TRBJ2-1, with D possibly being TRBD1 or TRBD2 (5 bases each). With 7 bases removed from V and 5 bases from J, the gap between germline ends came to 17 bases. The CDR3 extends over 15 amino acids. Germline lookup yields CDR1 KGHDR and CDR2 SFDVKD. The CDR3: CATRKGDLSNNEQFF. The CDR3 DNA is TGTGCCACCAGGAAAGGGGACCTTTCGAACAATGAGCAGTTCTTC.

Here the CDR3 DNA reads TGTGCCACCAGCCCTGGTGGGCGCAGTAGCAATCAGCCCCAGCATTTT. Its protein is CATSPGGRSSNQPQHF. The chain recombines TRBV15 with TRBJ1-5; no reliable D call. V was shortened by 5 bases and J by 0 bases, with 14 bases between the two germline ends. The CDR3 extends over 16 amino acids. Looked up from germline, CDR1 is LNHNV and CDR2 is YYDKDF (reference sequence).

V gene TRBV20-1 combines with J gene TRBJ1-1, with TRBD1 matching over 7 bases. The V segment lost 6 bases and the J segment 1 base; nucleotides outside the gene matches: 14. CDR1 and CDR2 (germline): DFQATT, SNEGSKA (reference sequence). The CDR3 loop spans 16 amino acids. The CDR3 region has the DNA TGCAGTGCCTCACAGGGGCTCCTCTGGTCGAACACTGAAGCTTTCTTT. Amino acid sequence: CSASQGLLWSNTEAFF.

V usage is TRBV2 and J usage is TRBJ1-1; a weak D match, TRBD1 (5 bases). The germline V and J ends were trimmed by 2 bases and 5 bases, with 12 bases remaining between them. The CDR3 consists of 14 residues. The V gene's germline CDR1 is SNHLY and CDR2 FYNNEI. The CDR3 DNA sequence: TGTGCCAGCAGTGAACTTGGGGGGAGGACTGAAGCTTTCTTT. Its protein is CASSELGGRTEAFF.

The chain joins TRBV5-1 to TRBJ1-2; TRBD1 might be the D (5 bases). There are 13 residues in the CDR3. The V and J ends lost 4 bases and 4 bases respectively, with 11 bases between them. Per the germline V gene, CDR1 is SGHRS and CDR2 is YFSETQ. CDR3 sequence reads: CASSPEGSYGYTF. The DNA for the CDR3 is TGCGCCAGCAGCCCCGAGGGGAGCTATGGCTACACCTTC.

The rearrangement links TRBV3-1 to TRBJ1-1, with D possibly TRBD1 on 6 matching bases. V was trimmed by 4 bases and J by 4 bases, leaving 7 bases between them. CDR3 length equals 12 residues. Per germline, CDR1 LGHDT and CDR2 YNNKEL (reference sequence). The CDR3, as DNA: TGTGCCAGCAGCCGAGGGGGCACTGAAGCTTTCTTT. Residues: CASSRGGTEAFF. Full variable domain (rest looked up from reference TRBV3-1 and TRBJ1-1): DTAVSQTPKYLVTQMGNDKSIKCEQNLGHDTMYWYKQDSKKFLKIMFSYNNKELIINETVPNRFSPKSPDKAHLNLHINSLELGDSAVYFCASSRGGTEAFFGQGTRLTVV.

This clonotype has just one count. V usage is TRBV6-1 and J usage is TRBJ2-1, with 10 nucleotides matching TRBD1. Germline loops: CDR1 MNHNS, CDR2 SASEGT. V was pared by 5 bases and J by 6 bases, with 4 bases of the junction left unmatched. The CDR3 totals 14 residues. CDR3 sequence: CASSPGTGVNEQFF. CDR3 DNA: TGTGCCAGCAGTCCCGGGACAGGGGTCAATGAGCAGTTCTTC.

The chain joins TRBV6-1 to TRBJ2-4, with 9 bases matching TRBD1. V lost 6 bases, J lost 2 bases, and 5 bases stayed unmatched. This CDR3 comprises 15 residues. Germline values: CDR1 MNHNS, CDR2 SASEGT. DNA of the CDR3: TGTGCCAGCAGCCGGGACAGGGTGACCAAAAACATTCAGTACTTC. Translating it yields CASSRDRVTKNIQYF.

V usage is TRBV11-3 and J usage is TRBJ2-1; tentatively, D is TRBD2 (6 bases). The V and J ends lost 5 bases and 6 bases respectively, with 17 bases between them. CDR1 is SGHNT, CDR2 YENEEA, per germline. There are 15 residues in the CDR3. The CDR3 region has the DNA TGTGCCAGCAGCCCACTAGAGGCGGGGAGCAATGAGCAGTTCTTC. As protein: CASSPLEAGSNEQFF.

The gene calls are TRBV7-2 and TRBJ2-4; 7 positions agree with TRBD1. The germline V gene encodes CDR1 SGHTA and CDR2 FQGNSA. V dropped 0 bases and J dropped 8; count of bases not matched to a gene: 4. This CDR3 has 14 amino acids. Written as DNA, the CDR3 is TGTGCCAGCAGCTTAGCGACAGGGTTGGACATTCAGTACTTC. Its protein is CASSLATGLDIQYF.

The chain joins TRBV19 to TRBJ1-1; a possible D gene is TRBD1 (5 bases). Germline values: CDR1 LNHDA, CDR2 SQIVND (reference sequence). The CDR3 is 12 residues long. The V gene lost 1 base and the J gene lost 11 bases, with 11 bases spanning the gap. CDR3 DNA: TGTGCCAGTAGTATAGCCAGGGAGAAGGCTTTCTTT. Translated, it gives CASSIAREKAFF.

The chain is built from TRBV29-1 and TRBJ2-3, with TRBD2 as a possible D gene (5 bases). CDR1 SQVTM and CDR2 ANQGSEA come from the germline V gene. V lost 4 bases and J 3 bases, leaving 14 bases between the germline ends. This CDR3 has 14 residues. The CDR3 nucleotides are TGCAGCGTTGTGAGGCCACGAGGGACAGATACGCAGTATTTT. This translates into CSVVRPRGTDTQYF.

This clonotype was counted a few times. This chain uses TRBV12-3 or TRBV12-4 with TRBJ1-5; D uncertain. This CDR3 is 15 amino acids long. Deletions cut 3 bases from V and 0 bases from J, with 9 bases between. CDR3 residues: CASSLNSDSNQPQHF. For the CDR3, the DNA is TGTGCCAGCAGTTTGAACAGCGATAGCAATCAGCCCCAGCATTTT.

The CDR3 loop reads CASSSWTVPQHGYTF. The DNA for the CDR3 is TGTGCCAGCAGCTCGTGGACAGTTCCCCAGCATGGCTACACCTTC. The chain is built from TRBV5-5 and TRBJ1-2; perhaps TRBD1 as D (6 bases). Germline CDR1 and CDR2: SGHKS and YYEKEE (reference sequence). Trimming cost V 3 bases and J 6 bases, with 18 bases left between them. The CDR3 has 15 residues. The variable domain in full, with the rest retrieved from reference TRBV5-5 and TRBJ1-2, is DAGVTQSPTHLIKTRGQQVTLRCSPISGHKSVSWYQQVLGQGPQFIFQYYEKEERGRGNFPDRFSARQFPNYSSELNVNALLLGDSALYLCASSSWTVPQHGYTFGSGTRLTVV.

This rearrangement joins TRBV21-1 to TRBJ2-2; TRBD1, as called in the table, went unchecked against the DNA. TRBV21-1 has pseudogene status. The CDR3 is made up of 12 amino acids. The CDR3 DNA follows: TGTGCCAGACAGGGGGGAACCGGGGAGCTGTTTTTT. Translated: CARQGGTGELFF.

The chain combines TRBV20-1 with TRBJ1-5, with 9 bases lining up with TRBD1. This CDR3 spans 19 amino acids. The V and J ends lost 4 bases and 4 bases, in that order; junction bases with no gene match: 20. CDR1 is DFQATT, CDR2 SNEGSKA, per germline (reference sequence). CDR3 coding DNA: TGCAGTGCTAAATTAGCGGGACAGGGCCGGTCTGGGTTTAATCAGCCCCAGCATTTT. Residues: CSAKLAGQGRSGFNQPQHF.

A few counts support this clonotype. This chain joins TRBV18 and TRBJ1-6, with D uncertain. The CDR3 sequence is 14 residues long. Trimming took off 6 bases at V and 10 bases at J, with 16 bases between the two ends. The germline V gene has CDR1 KGHSH and CDR2 LQKENI. The CDR3 DNA follows: TGTGCCAGCTCCCAGGAGGTTGGAGGGTCACCCCTCCACTTT. Translated, it gives CASSQEVGGSPLHF.

This clonotype is medium-sized. The genes are TRBV24-1 and TRBJ2-1, with no clear D. In germline, CDR1 is KGHDR, CDR2 SFDVKD. The CDR3 contains 16 residues. V gave up 3 bases and J gave up 0 bases, with 11 bases separating them. CDR3 protein: CATSDPQSRSYNEQFF. The CDR3 coding sequence is TGTGCCACCAGTGATCCTCAGAGCCGCTCCTACAATGAGCAGTTCTTC.

The chain employs TRBV20-1 and TRBJ2-2, with D unresolved. The CDR3 runs to 13 residues. Germline-derived CDR1 and CDR2 are DFQATT and SNEGSKA (reference sequence). Trimming shortened V by 3 bases and J by 7 bases, and 12 bases separated the two germline ends. CDR3 amino acids: CSARETWNGELFF. The CDR3 DNA reads as TGCAGTGCTAGGGAGACTTGGAACGGGGAGCTGTTTTTT.

This clonotype turned up a few times. This CDR3 reads CAWSASETGGYTF. DNA for the CDR3: TGTGCCTGGAGTGCTAGTGAGACAGGGGGCTACACCTTC. This rearrangement joins TRBV30 to TRBJ1-2; 7 bases are shared with TRBD1. V lost 1 base, J lost 8 bases, and 7 bases stayed unmatched. Germline lookup yields CDR1 GTSNPN and CDR2 SVGIG (reference sequence). The CDR3 has 13 amino acids.